This TCR beta chain was sequenced during a study of cytomegalovirus exposure and HLA in healthy donors. At the level of the study: An early data release held some 85 million unique TCRs from HLA-typed donors.

The PCR ran on 60 Vbeta and 13 Jbeta primers. Method: immunoSEQ multiplex PCR; TCRdb's copy keeps in-frame clones and lacks some. The data contain about 300,000 clones, 86% of them singletons. J lost 4 bases, V lost 2 bases, and 8 bases had no gene match. Germline V gives CDR1 SGHTA, CDR2 FQGTGA. The CDR3 has 16 residues. The receptor was derived from a middle-aged man in good health and CMV-seropositive. The rearrangement joins TRBV7-3 to TRBJ2-1, with TRBD2 matching 7 bases. The source material was PBMCs. CDR3 loop: CASSLFSGGSYNEQFF. For the CDR3, the DNA is TGTGCCAGCAGCTTATTTTCTGGCGGGAGTTACAATGAGCAGTTCTTC.